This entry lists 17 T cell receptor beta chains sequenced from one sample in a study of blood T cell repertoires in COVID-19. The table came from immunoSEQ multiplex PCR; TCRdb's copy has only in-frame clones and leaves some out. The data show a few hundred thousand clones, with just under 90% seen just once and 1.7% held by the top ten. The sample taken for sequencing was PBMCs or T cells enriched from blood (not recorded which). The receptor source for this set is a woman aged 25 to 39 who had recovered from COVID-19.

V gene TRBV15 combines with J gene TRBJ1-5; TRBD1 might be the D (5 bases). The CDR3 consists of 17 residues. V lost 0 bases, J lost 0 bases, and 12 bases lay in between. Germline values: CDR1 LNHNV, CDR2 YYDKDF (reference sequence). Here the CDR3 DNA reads TGTGCCACCAGCAGAGATATCGGACAACTTAGCAATCAGCCCCAGCATTTT. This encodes CATSRDIGQLSNQPQHF.

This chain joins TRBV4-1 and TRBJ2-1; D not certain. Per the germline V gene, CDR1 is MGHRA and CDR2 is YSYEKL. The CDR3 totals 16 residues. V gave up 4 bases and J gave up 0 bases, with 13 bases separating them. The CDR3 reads CASSPLHSSSYNEQFF. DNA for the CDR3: TGCGCCAGCAGCCCTCTTCACTCGAGCTCCTACAATGAGCAGTTCTTC.

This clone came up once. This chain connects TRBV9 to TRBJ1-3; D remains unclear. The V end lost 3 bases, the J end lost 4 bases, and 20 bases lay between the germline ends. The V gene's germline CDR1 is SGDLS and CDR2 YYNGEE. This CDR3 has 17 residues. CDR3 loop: CASSATFKSSGGNTIYF. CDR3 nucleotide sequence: TGTGCCAGCAGCGCTACGTTCAAGTCCTCGGGAGGAAACACCATATATTTT. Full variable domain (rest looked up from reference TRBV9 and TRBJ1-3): DSGVTQTPKHLITATGQRVTLRCSPRSGDLSVYWYQQSLDQGLQFLIQYYNGEERAKGNILERFSAQQFPDLHSELNLSSLELGDSALYFCASSATFKSSGGNTIYFGEGSWLTVV.

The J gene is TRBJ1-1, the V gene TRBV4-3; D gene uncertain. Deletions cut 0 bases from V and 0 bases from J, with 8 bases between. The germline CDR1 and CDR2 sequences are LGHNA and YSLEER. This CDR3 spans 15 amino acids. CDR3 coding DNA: TGCGCCAGCAGCCAAGAACCCACTGTGAACACTGAAGCTTTCTTT. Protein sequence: CASSQEPTVNTEAFF.

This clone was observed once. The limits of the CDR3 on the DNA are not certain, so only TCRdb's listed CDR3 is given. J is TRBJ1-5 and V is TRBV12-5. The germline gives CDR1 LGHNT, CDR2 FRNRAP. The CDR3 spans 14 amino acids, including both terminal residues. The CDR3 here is CASGFGAGNQPQHF.

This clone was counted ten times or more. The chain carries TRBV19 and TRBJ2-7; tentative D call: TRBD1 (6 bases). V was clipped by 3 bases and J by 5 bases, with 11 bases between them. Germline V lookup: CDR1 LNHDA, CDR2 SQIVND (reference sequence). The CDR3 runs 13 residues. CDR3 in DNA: TGTGCCAGTAGTATGCGCAGGGGCCACGAGCAGTACTTC. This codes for CASSMRRGHEQYF.

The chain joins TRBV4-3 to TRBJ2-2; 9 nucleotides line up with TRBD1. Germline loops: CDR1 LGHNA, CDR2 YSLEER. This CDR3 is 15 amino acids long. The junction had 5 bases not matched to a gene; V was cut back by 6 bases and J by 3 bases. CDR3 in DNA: TGCGCCAGCAGGGCCGGGACAGGGTACACCGGGGAGCTGTTTTTT. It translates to CASRAGTGYTGELFF.

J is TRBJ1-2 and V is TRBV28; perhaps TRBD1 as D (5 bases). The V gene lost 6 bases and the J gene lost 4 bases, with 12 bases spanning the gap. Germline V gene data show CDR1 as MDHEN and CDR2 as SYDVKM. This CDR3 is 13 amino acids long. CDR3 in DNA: TGTGCCAGCAGAATCCCGCAGGGCTATGGCTACACCTTC. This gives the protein CASRIPQGYGYTF.

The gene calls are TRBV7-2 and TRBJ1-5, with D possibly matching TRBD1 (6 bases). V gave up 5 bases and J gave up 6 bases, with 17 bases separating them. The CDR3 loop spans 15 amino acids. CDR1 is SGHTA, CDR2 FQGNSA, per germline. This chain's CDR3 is CASSPGGAPRQPQHF. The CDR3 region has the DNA TGTGCCAGCAGCCCGGGGGGGGCGCCCCGTCAGCCCCAGCATTTT.

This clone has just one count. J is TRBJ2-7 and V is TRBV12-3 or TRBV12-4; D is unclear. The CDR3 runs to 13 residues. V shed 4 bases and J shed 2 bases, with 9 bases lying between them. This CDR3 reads CASSWPQAYEQYF. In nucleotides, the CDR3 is TGTGCCAGCAGTTGGCCTCAGGCCTACGAGCAGTACTTC.

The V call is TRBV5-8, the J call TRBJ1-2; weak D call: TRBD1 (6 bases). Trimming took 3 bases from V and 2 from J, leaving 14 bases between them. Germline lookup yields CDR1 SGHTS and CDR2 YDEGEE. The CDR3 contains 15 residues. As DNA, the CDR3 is TGTGCCAGCAGCTATACAGGGCGGGCAAACTATGGCTACACCTTC. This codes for CASSYTGRANYGYTF.

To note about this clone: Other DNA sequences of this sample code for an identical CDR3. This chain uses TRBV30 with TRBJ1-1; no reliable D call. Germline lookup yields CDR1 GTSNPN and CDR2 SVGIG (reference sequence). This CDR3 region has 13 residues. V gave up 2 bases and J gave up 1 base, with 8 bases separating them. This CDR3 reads CAWSRAGNTEAFF. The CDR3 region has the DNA TGTGCCTGGAGTCGGGCGGGGAACACTGAAGCTTTCTTT.

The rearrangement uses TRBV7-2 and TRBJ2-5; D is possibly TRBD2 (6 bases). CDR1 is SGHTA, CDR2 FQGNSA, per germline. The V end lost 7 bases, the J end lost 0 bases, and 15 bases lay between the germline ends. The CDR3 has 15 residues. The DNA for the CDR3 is TGTGCCAGCACCGTCGGCGGGGCCTACCAAGAGACCCAGTACTTC. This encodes CASTVGGAYQETQYF.

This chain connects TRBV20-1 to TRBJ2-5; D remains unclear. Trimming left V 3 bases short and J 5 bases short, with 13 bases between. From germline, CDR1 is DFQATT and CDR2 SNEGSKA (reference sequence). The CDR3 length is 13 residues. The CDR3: CSASIAASETQYF. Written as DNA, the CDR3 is TGCAGTGCTAGTATTGCCGCGAGCGAGACCCAGTACTTC.

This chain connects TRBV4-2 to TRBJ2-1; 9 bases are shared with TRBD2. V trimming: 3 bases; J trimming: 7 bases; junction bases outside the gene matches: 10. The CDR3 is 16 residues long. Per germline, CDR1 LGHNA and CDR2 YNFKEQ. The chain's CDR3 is CASSHGDGGRVNEQFF. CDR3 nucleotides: TGTGCCAGCAGCCATGGCGACGGCGGGAGGGTGAATGAGCAGTTCTTC.

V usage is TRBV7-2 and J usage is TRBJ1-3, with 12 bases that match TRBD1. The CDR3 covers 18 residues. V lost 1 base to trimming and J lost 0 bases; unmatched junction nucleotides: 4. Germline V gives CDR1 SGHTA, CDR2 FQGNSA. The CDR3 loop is CASSLVGTGGSSGNTIYF. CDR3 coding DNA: TGTGCCAGCAGCTTAGTAGGGACAGGGGGCAGCTCTGGAAACACCATATATTTT.

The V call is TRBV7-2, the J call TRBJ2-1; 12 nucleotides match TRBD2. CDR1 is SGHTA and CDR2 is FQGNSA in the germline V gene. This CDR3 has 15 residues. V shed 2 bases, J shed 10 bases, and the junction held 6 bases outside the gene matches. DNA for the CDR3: TGTGCCAGCAGCTTACCTAGCGGGGGGGCTCGGGAGCAGTTCTTC. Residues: CASSLPSGGAREQFF.